This TCR beta chain derives from a study of blood T cell repertoires in COVID-19. As for the study in general: Both acute and convalescent COVID-19 samples were obtained from the United States, Italy and Spain. In each case, the material was cDNA or gDNA derived from T cells, B-cell-depleted T cells, or PBMCs.

The germline V gene has CDR1 LGHNA and CDR2 YNFKEQ. There are 15 residues in the CDR3. V lost 4 bases to trimming and J lost 5 bases; unmatched junction nucleotides: 7. How the authors handled the data: Amplified reference gene primers provided the basis for estimating nucleated cell counts. TCRdb's table, derived via immunoSEQ multiplex PCR, lists solely in-frame clones and lacks some. The DNA gave D and trimming, while V, J and clone size come from that table. Of more than 70,000 clones listed, roughly four fifths are singletons. Sequences were obtained from peripheral blood. This receptor was obtained from a woman aged 65 to 85 with acute or convalescent COVID-19. The chain has TRBV4-2 and TRBJ1-2, with 10 bases lining up with TRBD1. The CDR3 reads CASSPLRDRGYGYTF. CDR3 sequence (DNA): TGTGCCAGCAGCCCCCTACGGGACAGGGGTTATGGCTACACCTTC.